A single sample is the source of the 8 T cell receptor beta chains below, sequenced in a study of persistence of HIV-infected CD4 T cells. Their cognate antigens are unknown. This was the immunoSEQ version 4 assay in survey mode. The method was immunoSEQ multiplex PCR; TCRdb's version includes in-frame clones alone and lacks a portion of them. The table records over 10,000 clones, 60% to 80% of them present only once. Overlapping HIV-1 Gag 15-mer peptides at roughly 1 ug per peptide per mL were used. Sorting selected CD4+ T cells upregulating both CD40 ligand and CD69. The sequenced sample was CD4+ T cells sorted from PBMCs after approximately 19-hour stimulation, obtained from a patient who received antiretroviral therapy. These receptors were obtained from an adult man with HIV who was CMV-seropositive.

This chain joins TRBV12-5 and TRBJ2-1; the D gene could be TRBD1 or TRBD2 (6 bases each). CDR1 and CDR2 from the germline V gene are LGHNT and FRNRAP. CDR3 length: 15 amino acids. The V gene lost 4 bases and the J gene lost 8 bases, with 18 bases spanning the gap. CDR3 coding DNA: TGTGCTAGTGGTTCCGGGGGCCCCTCGCGCGATGAGCAGTTCTTC. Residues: CASGSGGPSRDEQFF.

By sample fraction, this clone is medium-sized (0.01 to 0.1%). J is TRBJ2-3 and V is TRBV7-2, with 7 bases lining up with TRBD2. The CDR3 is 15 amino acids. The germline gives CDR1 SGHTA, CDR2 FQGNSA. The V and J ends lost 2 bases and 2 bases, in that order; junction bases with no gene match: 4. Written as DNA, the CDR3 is TGTGCCAGCAGCTTACAAAGCGGGACCACAGATACGCAGTATTTT. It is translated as CASSLQSGTTDTQYF.

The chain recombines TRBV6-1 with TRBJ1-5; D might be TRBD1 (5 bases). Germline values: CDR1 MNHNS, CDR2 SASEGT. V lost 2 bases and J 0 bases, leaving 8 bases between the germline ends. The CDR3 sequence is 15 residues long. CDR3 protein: CASSESRVSNQPQHF. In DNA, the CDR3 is TGTGCCAGCAGTGAATCCAGGGTTAGCAATCAGCCCCAGCATTTT.

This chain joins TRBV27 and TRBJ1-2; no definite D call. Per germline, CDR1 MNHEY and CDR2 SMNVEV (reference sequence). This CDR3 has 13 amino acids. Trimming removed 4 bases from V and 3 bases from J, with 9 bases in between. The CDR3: CASSSSDHYGYTF. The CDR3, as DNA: TGTGCCAGCAGTTCGTCGGACCACTATGGCTACACCTTC.

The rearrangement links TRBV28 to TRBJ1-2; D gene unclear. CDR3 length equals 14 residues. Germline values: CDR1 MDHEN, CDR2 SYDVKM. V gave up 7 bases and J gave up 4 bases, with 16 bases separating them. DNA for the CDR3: TGTGCCAGCACCCCGGGCCTAAGCCCCTATGGCTACACCTTC. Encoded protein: CASTPGLSPYGYTF.

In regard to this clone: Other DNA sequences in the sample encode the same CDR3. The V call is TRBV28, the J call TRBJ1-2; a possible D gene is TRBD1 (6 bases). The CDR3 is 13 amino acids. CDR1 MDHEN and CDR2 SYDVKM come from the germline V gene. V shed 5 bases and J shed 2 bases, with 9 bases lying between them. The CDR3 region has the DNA TGTGCCAGCAGTCTCAGGGGCAACTATGGCTACACCTTC. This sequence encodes CASSLRGNYGYTF.

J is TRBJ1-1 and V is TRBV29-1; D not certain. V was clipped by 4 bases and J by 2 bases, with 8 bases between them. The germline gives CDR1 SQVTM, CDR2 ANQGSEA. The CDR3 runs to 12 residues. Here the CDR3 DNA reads TGCAGCGTTGCTAAAGTCAACACTGAAGCTTTCTTT. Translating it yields CSVAKVNTEAFF.

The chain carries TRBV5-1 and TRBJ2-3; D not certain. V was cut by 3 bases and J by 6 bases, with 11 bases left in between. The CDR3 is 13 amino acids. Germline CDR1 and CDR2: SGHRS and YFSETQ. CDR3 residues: CASSSFLMDTQYF. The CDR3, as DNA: TGCGCCAGCAGCTCCTTTCTTATGGATACGCAGTATTTT.